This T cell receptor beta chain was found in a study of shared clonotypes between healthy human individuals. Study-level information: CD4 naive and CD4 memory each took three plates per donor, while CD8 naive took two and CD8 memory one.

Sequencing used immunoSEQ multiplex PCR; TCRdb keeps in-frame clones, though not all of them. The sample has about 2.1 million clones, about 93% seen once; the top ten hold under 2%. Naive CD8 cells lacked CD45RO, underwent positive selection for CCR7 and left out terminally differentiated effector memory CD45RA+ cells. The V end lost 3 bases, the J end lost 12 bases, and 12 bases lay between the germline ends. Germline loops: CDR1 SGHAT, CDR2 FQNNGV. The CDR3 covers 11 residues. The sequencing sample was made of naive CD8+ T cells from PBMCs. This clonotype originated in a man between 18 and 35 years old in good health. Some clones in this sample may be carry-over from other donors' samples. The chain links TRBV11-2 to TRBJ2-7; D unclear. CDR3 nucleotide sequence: TGTGCCAGCAGCTTTGTTAACAGTCGGTACTTC. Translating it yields CASSFVNSRYF. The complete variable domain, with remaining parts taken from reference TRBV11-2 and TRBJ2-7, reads EAGVAQSPRYKIIEKRQSVAFWCNPISGHATLYWYQQILGQGPKLLIQFQNNGVVDDSQLPKDRFSAERLKGVDSTLKIQPAKLEDSAVYLCASSFVNSRYFGPGTRLTVT.